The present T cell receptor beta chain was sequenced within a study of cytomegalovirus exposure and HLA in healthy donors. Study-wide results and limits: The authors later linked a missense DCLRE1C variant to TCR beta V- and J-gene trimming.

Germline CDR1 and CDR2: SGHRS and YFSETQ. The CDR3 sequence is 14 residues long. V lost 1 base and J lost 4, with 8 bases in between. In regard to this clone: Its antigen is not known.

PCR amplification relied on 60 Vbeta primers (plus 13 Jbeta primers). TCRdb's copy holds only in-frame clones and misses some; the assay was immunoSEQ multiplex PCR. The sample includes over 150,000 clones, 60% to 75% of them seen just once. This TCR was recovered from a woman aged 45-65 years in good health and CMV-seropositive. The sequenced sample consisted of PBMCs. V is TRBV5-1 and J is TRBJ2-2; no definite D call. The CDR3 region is CASSLILSTGELFF. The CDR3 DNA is TGCGCCAGCAGCTTGATCTTGAGCACCGGGGAGCTGTTTTTT.